The 29 T cell receptor beta chains below were found in one sample sequenced in a study of shared clonotypes between healthy human individuals. Naive CD8 populations comprised CD45RO-negative cells positively selected for CCR7, excluding terminally differentiated effector memory CD45RA+ cells. TCRdb's table, derived via immunoSEQ multiplex PCR, lists solely in-frame clones and lacks some. Among under 850,000 clones listed, 80% to 95% were seen once. Source material: naive CD8+ T cells sorted from blood. Receptors originate from a man aged 25-45 years in good health.

The chain recombines TRBV10-1 with TRBJ1-5; D is ambiguous. Germline CDR1 and CDR2: WNHNN and SYGVQD (reference sequence). This CDR3 is 16 amino acids long. V was trimmed by 1 base and J by 2 bases, leaving 12 bases between them. The CDR3 region is CASSEFSARGNQPQHF. The CDR3 DNA sequence: TGCGCCAGCAGTGAGTTTTCGGCCCGGGGCAATCAGCCCCAGCATTTT.

The chain combines TRBV19 with TRBJ2-3; D is possibly TRBD2 (6 bases). This CDR3 contains 11 residues. Germline V gene sequence: CDR1 LNHDA, CDR2 SQIVND (reference sequence). The germline V and J ends were trimmed by 11 bases and 4 bases, with 10 bases remaining between them. CDR3 loop: CASSGADTQYF. The CDR3 DNA is TGTGCCTCATCGGGGGCAGATACGCAGTATTTT.

This clone was observed once. The CDR3 here is CAISDSRTSGPSYNEQFF. The CDR3 coding sequence is TGTGCCATCAGTGACTCCCGGACTAGCGGACCATCCTACAATGAGCAGTTCTTC. This chain joins TRBV10-3 and TRBJ2-1; 10 bases map to TRBD2. CDR3 length equals 18 residues. After removal of 3 bases from V and 1 base from J, the junction contained 9 bases not matched to a gene. Per the germline V gene, CDR1 is ENHRY and CDR2 is SYGVKD.

This rearrangement joins TRBV11-2 to TRBJ2-2, with D possibly TRBD2 on 5 matching bases. V dropped 5 bases and J dropped 3 bases, with 22 bases sitting between them. CDR1 SGHAT and CDR2 FQNNGV come from the germline V gene. The CDR3 extends over 18 amino acids. For the CDR3, the DNA is TGTGCCAGCAGCCCCCTGTGGAGGATCATATCGGACACCGGGGAGCTGTTTTTT. Translating gives CASSPLWRIISDTGELFF.

This clone was picked up one time. The V gene is TRBV14, the J gene TRBJ1-4; no definite D call. V was pared by 3 bases and J by 3 bases, with 17 bases between. Germline lookup yields CDR1 SGHDN and CDR2 FVKESK. The CDR3 has 17 amino acids. CDR3 loop: CASSQPDPYVANEKLFF. The CDR3 DNA reads as TGTGCCAGCAGCCAGCCCGATCCGTACGTGGCTAATGAAAAACTGTTTTTT.

This clone was seen just once. The chain recombines TRBV9 with TRBJ2-1; TRBD1 is a possible D gene (6 bases). V was shortened by 4 bases and J by 9 bases, with 23 bases between the two germline ends. Germline CDR1 reads SGDLS; CDR2 reads YYNGEE. The CDR3 loop spans 16 amino acids. The CDR3 sequence is CASSRQLRGRRGEQFF. The CDR3 bases are TGTGCCAGCAGCAGACAACTTAGGGGGAGAAGGGGTGAGCAGTTCTTC. Full variable domain (remainder filled in from reference TRBV9 and TRBJ2-1): DSGVTQTPKHLITATGQRVTLRCSPRSGDLSVYWYQQSLDQGLQFLIQYYNGEERAKGNILERFSAQQFPDLHSELNLSSLELGDSALYFCASSRQLRGRRGEQFFGPGTRLTVL.

V gene TRBV19 combines with J gene TRBJ2-1; D perhaps matches TRBD2 (6 bases). Trimming took 2 bases from V and 6 from J, leaving 14 bases between them. CDR1 is LNHDA and CDR2 is SQIVND in the germline V gene (reference sequence). This CDR3 region has 15 residues. The CDR3 protein is CASSIRLAHVNEQFF. CDR3 nucleotides: TGTGCCAGTAGTATAAGGCTAGCGCATGTCAATGAGCAGTTCTTC.

V is TRBV19 and J is TRBJ2-1; D may be TRBD1 or TRBD2 (5 bases each). This CDR3 comprises 15 residues. Per the germline V gene, CDR1 is LNHDA and CDR2 is SQIVND (reference sequence). The V and J ends lost 1 base and 4 bases respectively, with 11 bases between them. The CDR3 sequence is CASSIGGISYNEQFF. CDR3 coding DNA: TGTGCCAGTAGTATAGGGGGGATTAGTTACAATGAGCAGTTCTTC.

The V and J genes are TRBV10-3 and TRBJ2-7, with 11 bases that match TRBD1. The CDR3 covers 16 residues. J gave up 3 bases and V 0 bases, and 4 bases lay outside the gene matches. Germline V gene sequence: CDR1 ENHRY, CDR2 SYGVKD. The CDR3 region is CAISESGTGGIYEQYF. CDR3 nucleotides: TGTGCCATCAGTGAGTCTGGGACAGGGGGTATCTACGAGCAGTACTTC.

The chain employs TRBV5-6 and TRBJ1-5, with a tentative D call TRBD1 (5 bases). Germline lookup yields CDR1 SGHDT and CDR2 YYEEEE. Trimming cost V 1 base and J 1 base, with 6 bases left between them. The CDR3 has 14 residues. CDR3 residues: CASSLRDSNQPQHF. DNA of the CDR3: TGTGCCAGCAGCTTGAGGGACAGCAATCAGCCCCAGCATTTT.

The chain joins TRBV2 to TRBJ1-1; no definite D call. From germline, CDR1 is SNHLY and CDR2 FYNNEI. The V and J ends lost 2 bases and 4 bases respectively, with 8 bases between them. The CDR3 sequence is 13 residues long. CDR3 in amino acids: CASSETASTEAFF. The CDR3 bases are TGTGCCAGCAGTGAAACAGCGAGCACTGAAGCTTTCTTT. Supplemented by reference TRBV2 and TRBJ1-1, the full variable domain reads EPEVTQTPSHQVTQMGQEVILRCVPISNHLYFYWYRQILGQKVEFLVSFYNNEISEKSEIFDDQFSVERPDGSNFTLKIRSTKLEDSAMYFCASSETASTEAFFGQGTRLTVV.

In regard to this clone: A much larger clone sits a single nucleotide away, making a read error possible. The chain employs TRBV25-1 and TRBJ2-2; D gene ambiguous. Germline V CDR1 and CDR2: MGHDK, SYGVNS. V was clipped by 2 bases and J by 3 bases, with 4 bases between them. The CDR3 consists of 13 residues. In nucleotides, the CDR3 is TGTGCCAGCAGTGAAGGGTACACCGGGGAGCTGTTTTTT. Protein product: CASSEGYTGELFF.

This clone occurred a few times. The sample carries other DNA sequences with the same CDR3. V gene TRBV7-9 combines with J gene TRBJ2-7; no clear D gene. CDR3 length: 13 amino acids. V was pared by 1 base and J by 5 bases, with 9 bases between. Germline lookup yields CDR1 SEHNR and CDR2 FQNEAQ (reference sequence). The CDR3 loop is CASSLVGRNEQYF. The CDR3 bases are TGTGCCAGCAGCTTAGTTGGAAGGAACGAGCAGTACTTC.

This clone has a handful of counts. The chain recombines TRBV7-6 with TRBJ2-3; 14 bases line up with TRBD2. After removal of 5 bases from V and 6 bases from J, the junction contained 4 bases not matched to a gene. The V gene's germline CDR1 is SGHVS and CDR2 FNYEAQ. The CDR3 totals 15 residues. CDR3 DNA sequence: TGTGCCAGCAGCGCCGGGACTAGCGGGAGTGATACGCAGTATTTT. It specifies CASSAGTSGSDTQYF. The variable domain in full, completed from reference TRBV7-6 and TRBJ2-3, reads GAGVSQSPRYKVTKRGQDVALRCDPISGHVSLYWYRQALGQGPEFLTYFNYEAQQDKSGLPNDRFSAERPEGSISTLTIQRTEQRDSAMYRCASSAGTSGSDTQYFGPGTRLTVL.

The chain carries TRBV28 and TRBJ2-7; 9 nucleotides align to TRBD1. This CDR3 spans 14 amino acids. CDR1 is MDHEN and CDR2 is SYDVKM in the germline V gene. The junction had 4 bases not matched to a gene; V was cut back by 6 bases and J by 1 base. The CDR3 DNA is TGTGCCAGCAGCCGTGACAGGGGGTCCTACGAGCAGTACTTC. Amino acid sequence: CASSRDRGSYEQYF.

The chain recombines TRBV2 with TRBJ2-5, with D maybe TRBD2 (6 bases). The closer fit of TRBJ2-7 to the DNA end suggests the J call may be wrong. CDR1 SNHLY and CDR2 FYNNEI come from the germline V gene. This CDR3 contains 14 residues. In DNA, the CDR3 is TGTGCCAGCTGCATCCCTGCAGGGAGGAACGAGCAGTACTTC. Translation gives CASCIPAGRNEQYF.

The rearrangement links TRBV13 to TRBJ2-1; D not resolved. Germline CDR1 is PRHDT and CDR2 is FYEKMQ (reference sequence). Deletions cut 5 bases from V and 6 bases from J, with 14 bases between. This CDR3 has 14 residues. The CDR3 loop reads CASSHRSHGNEQFF. The DNA of the CDR3 is TGTGCCAGCAGCCATAGGTCCCACGGCAATGAGCAGTTCTTC. Complete variable domain (other parts from reference TRBV13 and TRBJ2-1): AAGVIQSPRHLIKEKRETATLKCYPIPRHDTVYWYQQGPGQDPQFLISFYEKMQSDKGSIPDRFSAQQFSDYHSELNMSSLELGDSALYFCASSHRSHGNEQFFGPGTRLTVL.

V is TRBV7-3 and J is TRBJ2-3; D is possibly TRBD2 (6 bases). The CDR3 is 16 residues long. Germline CDR1 and CDR2: SGHTA and FQGTGA. V was shortened by 3 bases and J by 0 bases, with 13 bases between the two germline ends. This chain's CDR3 is CASSLEGPSSTDTQYF. DNA of the CDR3: TGTGCCAGCAGCTTGGAGGGCCCAAGTAGCACAGATACGCAGTATTTT.

This clone showed up just once. This chain links TRBV7-2 with TRBJ2-7; 9 bases map to TRBD1. The CDR3 consists of 14 residues. The germline V gene encodes CDR1 SGHTA and CDR2 FQGNSA. After removal of 1 base from V and 4 bases from J, the junction contained 2 bases not matched to a gene. The CDR3 sequence is CASSLDRGLYEQYF. CDR3 sequence (DNA): TGTGCCAGCAGCTTAGACAGGGGGCTATACGAGCAGTACTTC.

The V and J genes are TRBV4-1 and TRBJ2-1; possibly TRBD1 for D (6 bases). Germline-derived CDR1 and CDR2 are MGHRA and YSYEKL. V dropped 1 base and J dropped 2 bases, with 12 bases sitting between them. The CDR3 is 16 residues long. CDR3: CASSQVGTNPYNEQFF. The CDR3 bases are TGCGCCAGCAGCCAAGTAGGGACAAACCCCTACAATGAGCAGTTCTTC.

This chain joins TRBV19 and TRBJ2-5; 8 nucleotides align to TRBD2. The CDR3 has 16 residues. Trimming cost V 3 bases and J 1 base; bases outside gene matches: 7. Germline V CDR1 and CDR2: LNHDA, SQIVND (reference sequence). CDR3 residues: CASSIFSGGGQETQYF. The CDR3 DNA is TGTGCCAGTAGTATTTTTTCCGGGGGGGGCCAAGAGACCCAGTACTTC.

The CDR3 DNA is TGTGCCAGTAGCCCGACAGGACTTAATGAAAAACTGTTTTTT. This sequence encodes CASSPTGLNEKLFF. This chain joins TRBV19 and TRBJ1-4; D is perhaps TRBD1 (6 bases). The CDR3 spans 14 residues. V was pared by 6 bases and J by 4 bases, with 12 bases between. Germline V gene sequence: CDR1 LNHDA, CDR2 SQIVND (reference sequence).

The rearrangement links TRBV9 to TRBJ2-7, with 10 bases that match TRBD2. The CDR3 sequence is 13 residues long. With V trimmed by 0 bases and J by 10 bases, 4 bases remained unmatched. Germline V CDR1 and CDR2: SGDLS, YYNGEE. The DNA of the CDR3 is TGTGCCAGCAGCGTAGGGACTAGCGGACGACAGTACTTC. Its translation: CASSVGTSGRQYF.

This rearrangement joins TRBV6-5 to TRBJ2-3, with 13 bases aligning to TRBD2. Germline V CDR1 and CDR2: MNHEY, SVGAGI. V lost 4 bases, J lost 6 bases, and 7 bases stayed unmatched. The CDR3 is 16 amino acids. The CDR3 DNA reads as TGTGCCAGCAGTTTAGGACTAGCGGGAGTTATGGATACGCAGTATTTT. Amino acid sequence: CASSLGLAGVMDTQYF.

This clone came up once. The CDR3: CASSPGPRGSTDTQYF. The CDR3 nucleotides read TGTGCCAGCTCACCAGGTCCGCGAGGGAGCACAGATACGCAGTATTTT. This chain connects TRBV18 to TRBJ2-3; D perhaps matches TRBD2 (5 bases). The CDR3 runs 16 residues. Per the germline V gene, CDR1 is KGHSH and CDR2 is LQKENI. V shed 2 bases and J shed 0 bases, with 12 bases lying between them. The complete variable domain, with remaining parts taken from reference TRBV18 and TRBJ2-3, reads NAGVMQNPRHLVRRRGQEARLRCSPMKGHSHVYWYRQLPEEGLKFMVYLQKENIIDESGMPKERFSAEFPKEGPSILRIQQVVRGDSAAYFCASSPGPRGSTDTQYFGPGTRLTVL.

For the CDR3, the DNA is TGTGCCAGCAGCTTAGCTGGCAATACTATAAACACCGGGGAGCTGTTTTTT. This sequence encodes CASSLAGNTINTGELFF. The chain has TRBV7-9 and TRBJ2-2; no clear D. The CDR3 is made up of 17 amino acids. Germline CDR1 SEHNR, CDR2 FQNEAQ (reference sequence). V was trimmed by 0 bases and J by 2 bases, leaving 13 bases between them.

V and J are TRBV5-4 and TRBJ2-7; 7 bases are a match to TRBD1. Trimming took 4 bases from V and 5 from J; bases not matched to a gene: 12. The CDR3 has 15 residues. The V gene's germline CDR1 is SGHNT and CDR2 YYREEE (reference sequence). The CDR3 DNA is TGTGCCAGCAGCCAGCGAGACAGGGCCAGGGACGAGCAGTACTTC. Its translation is CASSQRDRARDEQYF.

This clone was picked up many times. V and J are TRBV5-6 and TRBJ2-7; D perhaps matches TRBD1 (5 bases). CDR3 length: 15 amino acids. Trimming cost V 1 base and J 2 bases, with 13 bases left between them. Germline values: CDR1 SGHDT, CDR2 YYEEEE. The DNA for the CDR3 is TGTGCCAGCAGCTTGATAGGTCAGGGCCCCTACGAGCAGTACTTC. Amino acid sequence: CASSLIGQGPYEQYF.

V gene TRBV6-1 combines with J gene TRBJ2-3; D is uncertain. The CDR3 length is 14 residues. Germline V gene data show CDR1 as MNHNS and CDR2 as SASEGT. Trimming stripped 2 bases from V and 4 bases from J, with 10 bases between. In DNA, the CDR3 is TGTGCCAGCAGTGAACCGGTGGGGTCAGATACGCAGTATTTT. This sequence encodes CASSEPVGSDTQYF.